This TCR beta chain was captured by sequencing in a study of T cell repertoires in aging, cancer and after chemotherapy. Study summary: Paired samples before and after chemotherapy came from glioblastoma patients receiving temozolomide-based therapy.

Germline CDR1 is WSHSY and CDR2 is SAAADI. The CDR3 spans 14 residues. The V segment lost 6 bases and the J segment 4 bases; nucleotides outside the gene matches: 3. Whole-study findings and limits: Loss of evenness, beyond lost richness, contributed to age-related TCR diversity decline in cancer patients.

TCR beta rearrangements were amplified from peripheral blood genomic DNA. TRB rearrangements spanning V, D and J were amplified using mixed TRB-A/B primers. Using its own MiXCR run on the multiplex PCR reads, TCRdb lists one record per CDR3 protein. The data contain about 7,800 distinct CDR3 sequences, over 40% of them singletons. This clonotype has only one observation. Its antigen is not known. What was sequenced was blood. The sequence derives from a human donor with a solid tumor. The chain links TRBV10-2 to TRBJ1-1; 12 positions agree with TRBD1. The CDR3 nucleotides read TGCGCCAGCAGAGGGGGACAGGGGGCCACTGAAGCTTTCTTT. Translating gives CASRGGQGATEAFF.